This T cell receptor (beta chain) was identified during a study of cytomegalovirus exposure and HLA in healthy donors. Findings and limits, study-wide: Researchers reported in a later analysis that common viral pathogens appeared linked to several top clusters. Rare TCR sequences predominated, though certain public TCRs were found in many donors.

V was pared by 0 bases and J by 7 bases, with 10 bases between. The length of the CDR3 is 14 residues. CDR1 and CDR2 from the germline V gene are MNHNY and SVGAGI (reference sequence). In the case of this clone: Antigen unknown.

Though probably carrying unrecorded immune exposures, donors were nominally healthy at sampling. Researchers ran the PCR with 60 Vbeta and 13 Jbeta primers. Authors' processing steps: Unique TCR beta chains numbered around 80 million in a later analysis, with roughly 11 million shared. The data were produced by immunoSEQ multiplex PCR, yet TCRdb's version contains in-frame clones alone and is incomplete. The D gene and trimming were derived from the DNA, and the V and J assignments and clone size from that table. The table shows 130,000 or so clones, with over 75% occurring only once. The rearrangement links TRBV6-6 to TRBJ2-4; D possibly corresponds to TRBD2 (6 bases). The sample consisted of PBMCs. This TCR was sampled from a woman in her forties in good health and CMV-seronegative. For the CDR3, the DNA is TGTGCCAGCAGTTACTCGATTGGGGGGAACATTCAGTACTTC. It encodes CASSYSIGGNIQYF.